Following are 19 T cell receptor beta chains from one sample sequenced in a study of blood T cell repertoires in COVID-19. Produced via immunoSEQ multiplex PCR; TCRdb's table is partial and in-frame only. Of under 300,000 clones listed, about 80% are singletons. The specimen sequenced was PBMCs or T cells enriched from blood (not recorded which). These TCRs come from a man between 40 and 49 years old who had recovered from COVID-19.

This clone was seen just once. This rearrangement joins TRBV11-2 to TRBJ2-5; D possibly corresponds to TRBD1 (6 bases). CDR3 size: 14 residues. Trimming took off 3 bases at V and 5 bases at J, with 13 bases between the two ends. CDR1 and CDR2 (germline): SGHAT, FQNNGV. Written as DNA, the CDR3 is TGTGCCAGCAGCTTGCACAGGGCATCGGAGACCCAGTACTTC. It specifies CASSLHRASETQYF.

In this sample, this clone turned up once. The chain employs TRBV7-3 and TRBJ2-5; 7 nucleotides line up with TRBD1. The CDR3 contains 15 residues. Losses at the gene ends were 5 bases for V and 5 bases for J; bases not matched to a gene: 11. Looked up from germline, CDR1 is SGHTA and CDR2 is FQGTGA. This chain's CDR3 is CASSLGRRGQETQYF. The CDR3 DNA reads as TGTGCCAGCAGCCTAGGCCGCAGGGGACAGGAGACCCAGTACTTC.

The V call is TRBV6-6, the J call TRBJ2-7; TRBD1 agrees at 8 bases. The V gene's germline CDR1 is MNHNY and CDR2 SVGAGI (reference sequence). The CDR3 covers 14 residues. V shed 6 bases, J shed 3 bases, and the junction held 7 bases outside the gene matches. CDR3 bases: TGTGCCAGCAGGCACGACAGGGGCCGCTACGAGCAGTACTTC. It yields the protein CASRHDRGRYEQYF.

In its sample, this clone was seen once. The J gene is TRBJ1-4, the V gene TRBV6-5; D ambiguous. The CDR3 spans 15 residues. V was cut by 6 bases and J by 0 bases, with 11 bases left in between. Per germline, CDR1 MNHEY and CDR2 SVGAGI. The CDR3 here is CASRAGGATNEKLFF. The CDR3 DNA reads TGTGCCAGCAGGGCTGGAGGTGCAACTAATGAAAAACTGTTTTTT.

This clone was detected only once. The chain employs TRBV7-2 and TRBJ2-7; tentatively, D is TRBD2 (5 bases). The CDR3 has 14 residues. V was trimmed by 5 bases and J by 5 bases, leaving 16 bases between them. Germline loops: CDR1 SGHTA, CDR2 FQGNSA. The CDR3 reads CASSPGLRGNEQYF. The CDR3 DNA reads TGTGCCAGCAGCCCCGGACTCAGAGGGAACGAGCAGTACTTC.

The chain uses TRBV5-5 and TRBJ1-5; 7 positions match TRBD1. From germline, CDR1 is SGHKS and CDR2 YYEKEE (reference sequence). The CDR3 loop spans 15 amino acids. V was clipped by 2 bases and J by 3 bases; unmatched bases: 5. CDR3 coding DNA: TGTGCCAGCAGCTTAGGGGGCAATCACAATCAGCCCCAGCATTTT. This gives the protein CASSLGGNHNQPQHF.

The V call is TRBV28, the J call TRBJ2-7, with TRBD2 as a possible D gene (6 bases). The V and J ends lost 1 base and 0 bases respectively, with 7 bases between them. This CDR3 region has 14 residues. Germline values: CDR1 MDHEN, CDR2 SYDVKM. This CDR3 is CASSLLAASYEQYF. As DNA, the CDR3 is TGTGCCAGCAGTTTATTAGCGGCCTCCTACGAGCAGTACTTC.

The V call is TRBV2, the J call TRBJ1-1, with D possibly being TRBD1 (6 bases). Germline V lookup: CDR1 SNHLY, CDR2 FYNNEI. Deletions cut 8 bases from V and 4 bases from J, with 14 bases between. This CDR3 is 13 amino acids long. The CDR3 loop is CASGDGGGTEAFF. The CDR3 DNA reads TGTGCCAGCGGCGATGGGGGCGGCACTGAAGCTTTCTTT.

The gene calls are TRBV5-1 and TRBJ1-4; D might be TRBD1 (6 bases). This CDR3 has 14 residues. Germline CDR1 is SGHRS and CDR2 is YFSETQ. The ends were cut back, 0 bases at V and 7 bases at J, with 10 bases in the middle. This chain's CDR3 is CASSLEQGREKLFF. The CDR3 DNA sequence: TGCGCCAGCAGCTTGGAACAGGGTCGTGAAAAACTGTTTTTT.

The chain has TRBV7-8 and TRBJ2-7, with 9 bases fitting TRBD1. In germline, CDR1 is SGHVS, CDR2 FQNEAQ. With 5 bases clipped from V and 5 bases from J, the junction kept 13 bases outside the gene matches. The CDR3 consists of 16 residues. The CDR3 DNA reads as TGTGCCAGCAGCAGAGCCGGGACAGGGTTTGTCCACGAGCAGTACTTC. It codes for CASSRAGTGFVHEQYF.

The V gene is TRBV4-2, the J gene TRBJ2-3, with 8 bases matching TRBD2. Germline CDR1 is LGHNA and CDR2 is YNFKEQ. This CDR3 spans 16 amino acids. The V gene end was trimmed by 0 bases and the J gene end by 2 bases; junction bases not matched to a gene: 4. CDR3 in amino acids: CASSQDRGGVTDTQYF. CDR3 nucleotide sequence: TGTGCCAGCAGCCAAGATCGGGGGGGGGTCACAGATACGCAGTATTTT.

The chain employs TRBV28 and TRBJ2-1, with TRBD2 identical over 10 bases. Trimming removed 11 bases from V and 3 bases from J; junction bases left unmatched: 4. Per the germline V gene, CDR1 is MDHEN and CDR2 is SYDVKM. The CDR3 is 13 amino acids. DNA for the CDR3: TGTGCCTCATGGACTAGCGGCTACAATGAGCAGTTCTTC. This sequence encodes CASWTSGYNEQFF.

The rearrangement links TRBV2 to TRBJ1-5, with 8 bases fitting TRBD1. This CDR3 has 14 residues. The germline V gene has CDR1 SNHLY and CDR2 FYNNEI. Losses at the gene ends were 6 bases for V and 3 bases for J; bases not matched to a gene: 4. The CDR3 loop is CASSLQGVNQPQHF. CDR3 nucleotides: TGTGCCAGCAGCCTACAGGGGGTCAATCAGCCCCAGCATTTT. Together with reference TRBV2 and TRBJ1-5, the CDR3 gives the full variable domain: EPEVTQTPSHQVTQMGQEVILRCVPISNHLYFYWYRQILGQKVEFLVSFYNNEISEKSEIFDDQFSVERPDGSNFTLKIRSTKLEDSAMYFCASSLQGVNQPQHFGDGTRLSIL.

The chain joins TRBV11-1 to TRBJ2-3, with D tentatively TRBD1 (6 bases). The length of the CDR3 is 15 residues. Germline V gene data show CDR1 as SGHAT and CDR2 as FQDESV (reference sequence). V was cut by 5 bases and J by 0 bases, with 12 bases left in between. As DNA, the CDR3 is TGTGCCAGCAGCCCAGACAGGCTTAGCACAGATACGCAGTATTTT. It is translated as CASSPDRLSTDTQYF.

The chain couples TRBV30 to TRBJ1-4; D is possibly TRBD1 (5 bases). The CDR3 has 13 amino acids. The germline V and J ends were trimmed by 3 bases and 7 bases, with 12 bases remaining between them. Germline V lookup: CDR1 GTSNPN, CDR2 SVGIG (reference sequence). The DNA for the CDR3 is TGTGCCTGGAGCCTCGGGGGGGGTGAAAAACTGTTTTTT. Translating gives CAWSLGGGEKLFF.

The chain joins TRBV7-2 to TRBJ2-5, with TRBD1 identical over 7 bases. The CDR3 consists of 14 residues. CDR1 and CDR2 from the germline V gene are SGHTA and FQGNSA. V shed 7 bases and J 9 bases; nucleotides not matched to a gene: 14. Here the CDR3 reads CASTMKSGQGAQYF. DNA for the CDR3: TGTGCCAGCACCATGAAAAGCGGCCAGGGGGCCCAGTACTTC.

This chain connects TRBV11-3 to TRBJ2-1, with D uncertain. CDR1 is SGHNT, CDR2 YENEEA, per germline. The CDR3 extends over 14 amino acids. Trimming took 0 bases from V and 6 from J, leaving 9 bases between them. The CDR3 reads CASSLEELGNEQFF. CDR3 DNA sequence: TGTGCCAGCAGCTTAGAGGAGTTGGGCAATGAGCAGTTCTTC. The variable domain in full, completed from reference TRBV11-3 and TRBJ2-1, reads EAGVVQSPRYKIIEKKQPVAFWCNPISGHNTLYWYLQNLGQGPELLIRYENEEAVDDSQLPKDRFSAERLKGVDSTLKIQPAELGDSAVYLCASSLEELGNEQFFGPGTRLTVL.

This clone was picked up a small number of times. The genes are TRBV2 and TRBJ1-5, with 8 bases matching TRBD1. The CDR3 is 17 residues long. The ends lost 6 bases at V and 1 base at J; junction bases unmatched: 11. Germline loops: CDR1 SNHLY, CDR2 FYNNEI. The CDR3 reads CASSARGQGRSNQPQHF. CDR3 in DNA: TGTGCCAGCAGCGCCAGGGGGCAGGGTCGGAGCAATCAGCCCCAGCATTTT.

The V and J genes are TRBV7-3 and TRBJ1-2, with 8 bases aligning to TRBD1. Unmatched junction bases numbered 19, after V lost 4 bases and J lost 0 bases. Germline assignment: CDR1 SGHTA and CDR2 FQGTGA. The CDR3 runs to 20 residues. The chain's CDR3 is CASSSNPTWTGKKTNYGYTF. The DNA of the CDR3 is TGTGCCAGCAGCTCCAACCCGACCTGGACAGGGAAAAAAACTAACTATGGCTACACCTTC.